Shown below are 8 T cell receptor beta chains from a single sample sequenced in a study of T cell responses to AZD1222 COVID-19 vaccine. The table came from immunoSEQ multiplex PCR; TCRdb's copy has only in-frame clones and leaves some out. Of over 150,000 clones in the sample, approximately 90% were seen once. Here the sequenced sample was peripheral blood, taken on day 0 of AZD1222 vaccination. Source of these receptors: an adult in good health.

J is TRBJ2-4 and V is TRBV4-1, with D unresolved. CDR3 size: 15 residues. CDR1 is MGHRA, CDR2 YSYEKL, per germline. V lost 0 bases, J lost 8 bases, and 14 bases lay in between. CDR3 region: CASSQEESIVYIQYF. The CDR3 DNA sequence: TGCGCCAGCAGCCAAGAAGAGAGTATTGTATACATTCAGTACTTC.

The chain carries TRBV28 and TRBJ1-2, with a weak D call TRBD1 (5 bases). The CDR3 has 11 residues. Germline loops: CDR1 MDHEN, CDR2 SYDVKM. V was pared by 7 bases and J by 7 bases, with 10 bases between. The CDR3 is CASIAQGGYTF. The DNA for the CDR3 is TGTGCCAGCATCGCTCAGGGTGGCTACACCTTC.

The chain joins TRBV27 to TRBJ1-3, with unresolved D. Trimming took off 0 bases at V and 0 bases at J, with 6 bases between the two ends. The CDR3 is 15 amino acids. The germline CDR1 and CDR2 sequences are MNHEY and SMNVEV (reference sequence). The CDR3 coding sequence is TGTGCCAGCAGTTTATCCTGGAGCTCTGGAAACACCATATATTTT. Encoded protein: CASSLSWSSGNTIYF.

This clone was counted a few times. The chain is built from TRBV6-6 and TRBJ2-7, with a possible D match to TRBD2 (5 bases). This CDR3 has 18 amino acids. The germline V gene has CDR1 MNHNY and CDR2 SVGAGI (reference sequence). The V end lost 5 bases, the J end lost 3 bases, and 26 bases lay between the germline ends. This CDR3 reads CASSPDPRRGSRSYEQYF. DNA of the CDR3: TGTGCCAGCAGTCCCGACCCCCGTAGAGGGTCAAGGAGCTACGAGCAGTACTTC.

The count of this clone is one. The chain's CDR3 is CASSLEVLNSPLHF. For the CDR3, the DNA is TGTGCCAGCAGTTTAGAGGTCCTTAATTCACCCCTCCACTTT. The chain uses TRBV6-6 and TRBJ1-6, with unresolved D. CDR1 and CDR2 (germline): MNHNY, SVGAGI (reference sequence). CDR3 length: 14 amino acids. With 4 bases removed from V and 6 bases from J, the gap between germline ends came to 10 bases.

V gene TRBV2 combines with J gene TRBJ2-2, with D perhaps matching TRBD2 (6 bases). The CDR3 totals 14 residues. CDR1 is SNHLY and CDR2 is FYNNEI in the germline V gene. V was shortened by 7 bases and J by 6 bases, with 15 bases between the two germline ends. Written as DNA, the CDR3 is TGTGCCAGCAATCGCGGGGAGTATTCCGGGGAGCTGTTTTTT. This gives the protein CASNRGEYSGELFF.

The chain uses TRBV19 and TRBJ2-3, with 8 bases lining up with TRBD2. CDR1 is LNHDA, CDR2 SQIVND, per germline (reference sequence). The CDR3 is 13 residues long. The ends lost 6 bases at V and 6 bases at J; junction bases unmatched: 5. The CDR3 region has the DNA TGTGCCAGTAGCGGGGGGGCCGCGGATACGCAGTATTTT. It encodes CASSGGAADTQYF.

CDR3 residues: CASRSFSGGNSPLHF. The CDR3 DNA reads TGTGCCAGCCGGTCCTTTTCAGGAGGAAATTCACCCCTCCACTTT. The rearrangement joins TRBV27 to TRBJ1-6; D is unresolved. V was clipped by 8 bases and J by 7 bases, with 18 bases between them. This CDR3 is built from 15 residues. Germline CDR1 MNHEY, CDR2 SMNVEV (reference sequence).